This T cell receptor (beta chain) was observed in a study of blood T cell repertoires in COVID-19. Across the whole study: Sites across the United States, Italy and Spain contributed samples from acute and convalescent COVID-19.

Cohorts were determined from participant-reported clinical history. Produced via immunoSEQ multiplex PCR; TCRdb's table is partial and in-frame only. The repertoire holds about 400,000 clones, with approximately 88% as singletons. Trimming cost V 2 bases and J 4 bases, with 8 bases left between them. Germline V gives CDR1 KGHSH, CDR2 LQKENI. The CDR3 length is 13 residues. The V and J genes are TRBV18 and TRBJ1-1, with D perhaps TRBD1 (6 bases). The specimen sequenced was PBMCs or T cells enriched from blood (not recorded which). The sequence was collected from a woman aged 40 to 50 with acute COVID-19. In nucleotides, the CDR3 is TGTGCCAGCTCACCAGTCAGGGGCACTGAAGCTTTCTTT. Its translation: CASSPVRGTEAFF.